The next 23 T cell receptor beta chains were all read from a single sample in a study of human T cells and chemical hapten exposure. TCRdb ran MiXCR on the RACE reads and lists one entry per CDR3 protein. The table lists a few hundred thousand distinct CDR3 sequences, around 5.5% of them singletons, with about 7.7% in the top ten. Documented time point: pre-sensitization, week 0. Indicated treatment: therapeutic diphenylcyclopropenone sensitization with weekly scalp DPC. The starting material was whole blood, obtained in connection with sensitization to the hapten diphenylcyclopropenone (DPC). Receptors were obtained from a woman younger than 35 with alopecia areata. Some clones in this sample may be carry-over from other donors' samples.

The chain is built from TRBV18 and TRBJ2-6; D is unclear. Germline V CDR1 and CDR2: KGHSH, LQKENI. Trimming left V 0 bases short and J 0 bases short, with 6 bases between. The CDR3 runs 16 residues. CDR3 amino acids: CASSPPTASGANVLTF. The CDR3 DNA sequence: TGTGCCAGCTCACCACCTACAGCCTCTGGGGCCAACGTCCTGACTTTC.

The table lists this clonotype with many counts. The chain links TRBV20-1 to TRBJ2-1; TRBD2 matches at 15 bases. The germline V gene has CDR1 DFQATT and CDR2 SNEGSKA (reference sequence). The CDR3 sequence is 19 residues long. Trimming removed 3 bases from V and 6 bases from J; junction bases left unmatched: 15. DNA for the CDR3: TGCAGTGCTAGGTGGACTAGCGGGGGGGCCTCGGGTACGACCAATGAGCAGTTCTTC. Translation gives CSARWTSGGASGTTNEQFF.

The chain is built from TRBV11-1 and TRBJ2-1, with TRBD1 as a possible D gene (5 bases). The CDR3 totals 18 residues. Trimming stripped 5 bases from V and 0 bases from J, with 20 bases between. The V gene's germline CDR1 is SGHAT and CDR2 FQDESV (reference sequence). The CDR3 reads CASSQERRRGRSYNEQFF. The CDR3, as DNA: TGTGCCAGCAGCCAAGAAAGGAGAAGGGGCCGCTCCTACAATGAGCAGTTCTTC. Together with reference TRBV11-1 and TRBJ2-1, the CDR3 gives the full variable domain: EAEVAQSPRYKITEKSQAVAFWCDPISGHATLYWYRQILGQGPELLVQFQDESVVDDSQLPKDRFSAERLKGVDSTLKIQPAELGDSAMYLCASSQERRRGRSYNEQFFGPGTRLTVL.

This clonotype was counted ten times or more. This chain uses TRBV29-1 with TRBJ2-3, with 7 bases lining up with TRBD1. V was clipped by 1 base and J by 4 bases; unmatched bases: 5. Germline CDR1 and CDR2: SQVTM and ANQGSEA. This CDR3 spans 14 amino acids. The CDR3 loop is CSVEGQGGSDTQYF. CDR3 nucleotides: TGCAGCGTTGAAGGACAGGGCGGGTCAGATACGCAGTATTTT.

This clonotype was detected only a few times. J is TRBJ1-2 and V is TRBV4-1; D gene unclear. Trimming took 1 base from V and 5 from J, leaving 14 bases between them. Germline V lookup: CDR1 MGHRA, CDR2 YSYEKL. CDR3 size: 15 residues. The CDR3 sequence is CASSQVPGVEYGYTF. As DNA, the CDR3 is TGCGCCAGCAGCCAAGTGCCGGGAGTAGAGTATGGCTACACCTTC.

This clonotype was found many times. The chain couples TRBV7-6 to TRBJ1-1, with D hard to call. CDR1 and CDR2 from the germline V gene are SGHVS and FNYEAQ. The CDR3 spans 13 residues. V gave up 2 bases and J gave up 2 bases, with 6 bases separating them. The CDR3 DNA reads TGTGCCAGCAGCTTATGGCCCAACACTGAAGCTTTCTTT. The encoded protein is CASSLWPNTEAFF.

This clonotype was counted many times. This chain links TRBV5-1 with TRBJ2-2; TRBD1 or TRBD2 may be the D gene (5 bases each). V was cut by 4 bases and J by 6 bases, with 19 bases left in between. The germline V gene encodes CDR1 SGHRS and CDR2 YFSETQ. CDR3 size: 16 residues. The CDR3 sequence is CASSGSGTPSAGELFF. The CDR3 nucleotides are TGCGCCAGCAGCGGGTCCGGGACCCCGTCCGCCGGGGAGCTGTTTTTT.

This clonotype was counted only a few times. This chain connects TRBV12-3 or TRBV12-4 to TRBJ2-1; D tentatively fits TRBD1 or TRBD2 (5 bases each). V shed 5 bases and J shed 7 bases, with 18 bases lying between them. The CDR3 extends over 15 amino acids. The CDR3 nucleotides read TGTGCCAGCAGTCCAGGGACCACCCCCGGGAATGAGCAGTTCTTC. Its protein is CASSPGTTPGNEQFF.

This clonotype came up a few times. The chain is built from TRBV6-5 and TRBJ2-3; the D gene is possibly TRBD2 (5 bases). V gave up 8 bases and J gave up 5 bases, with 17 bases separating them. Germline loops: CDR1 MNHEY, CDR2 SVGAGI. The CDR3 has 14 residues. CDR3 nucleotide sequence: TGTGCCAGCCGGCAGCTTTTGAGGGTAGATACGCAGTATTTT. Translating it yields CASRQLLRVDTQYF.

This clonotype was observed many times. The gene calls are TRBV4-3 and TRBJ1-2; 8 bases align to TRBD1. The V segment lost 5 bases and the J segment 4 bases; nucleotides outside the gene matches: 18. This CDR3 contains 18 residues. The germline V gene encodes CDR1 LGHNA and CDR2 YSLEER. For the CDR3, the DNA is TGCGCCAGCAGCGCCTATCTGGGACAGGATAATCATATCTATGGCTACACCTTC. Translation gives CASSAYLGQDNHIYGYTF.

This clonotype was counted ten times or more. This chain uses TRBV12-5 with TRBJ1-6; D is uncertain. There are 16 residues in the CDR3. The germline gives CDR1 LGHNT, CDR2 FRNRAP. Trimming shortened V by 2 bases and J by 5 bases, and 13 bases separated the two germline ends. CDR3 residues: CASGLILGGNNSPLHF. CDR3 nucleotides: TGTGCTAGTGGTTTGATCCTCGGAGGGAATAATTCACCCCTCCACTTT.

The chain couples TRBV20-1 to TRBJ1-3; 7 bases line up with TRBD1. J gave up 8 bases and V 6 bases, and 10 bases lay outside the gene matches. This CDR3 region has 13 residues. The germline gives CDR1 DFQATT, CDR2 SNEGSKA (reference sequence). The DNA for the CDR3 is TGCAGTGCCATGAATGACAGGGCGGACACCATATATTTT. This gives the protein CSAMNDRADTIYF.

This clonotype was recorded at least ten times. The gene calls are TRBV27 and TRBJ1-5; weak D call: TRBD1 (6 bases). The CDR3 loop spans 15 amino acids. Germline loops: CDR1 MNHEY, CDR2 SMNVEV (reference sequence). The ends were cut back, 6 bases at V and 1 base at J, with 13 bases in the middle. Written as DNA, the CDR3 is TGTGCCAGCAGGATTAACAGGGAAAGCAATCAGCCCCAGCATTTT. Its translation is CASRINRESNQPQHF.

The chain links TRBV3-1 to TRBJ2-2; the D gene is possibly TRBD2 (6 bases). The length of the CDR3 is 15 residues. V lost 1 base and J 4 bases, leaving 10 bases between the germline ends. Germline CDR1 reads LGHDT; CDR2 reads YNNKEL (reference sequence). CDR3 protein: CASSQGGRTTGELFF. The CDR3 DNA is TGTGCCAGCAGCCAAGGAGGGAGGACCACCGGGGAGCTGTTTTTT.

This clonotype was detected a few times. The chain couples TRBV4-2 to TRBJ2-5, with TRBD2 matching 10 bases. V was pared by 0 bases and J by 1 base, with 2 bases of the junction left unmatched. Germline CDR1 and CDR2: LGHNA and YNFKEQ. The CDR3 has 16 amino acids. The DNA for the CDR3 is TGTGCCAGCAGCCAAGATATAGCGGGGGGCCAAGAGACCCAGTACTTC. Protein product: CASSQDIAGGQETQYF.

V usage is TRBV5-4 and J usage is TRBJ1-1; possibly TRBD1 for D (5 bases). Trimming stripped 1 base from V and 10 bases from J, with 14 bases between. The germline V gene has CDR1 SGHNT and CDR2 YYREEE (reference sequence). The CDR3 runs to 13 residues. As DNA, the CDR3 is TGTGCCAGCAGCTTGTTCGACAGTCCTCGAGCTTTCTTT. It encodes CASSLFDSPRAFF.

This clonotype was recorded at least ten times. This chain uses TRBV4-1 with TRBJ1-2; 10 nucleotides line up with TRBD1. This CDR3 region has 16 residues. CDR1 is MGHRA, CDR2 YSYEKL, per germline. With 2 bases clipped from V and 7 bases from J, the junction kept 10 bases outside the gene matches. CDR3 loop: CASSQPLDRGDAGYTF. DNA for the CDR3: TGCGCCAGCAGCCAACCCCTGGACAGGGGGGATGCTGGCTACACCTTC.

The V call is TRBV20-1, the J call TRBJ2-7, with 9 bases identical to TRBD2. CDR3 length: 15 residues. With V trimmed by 6 bases and J by 0 bases, 9 bases remained unmatched. Germline V lookup: CDR1 DFQATT, CDR2 SNEGSKA (reference sequence). The DNA of the CDR3 is TGCAGTGCAAAGGACTTAGCGGGGGACTCCTACGAGCAGTACTTC. It specifies CSAKDLAGDSYEQYF.

The chain is built from TRBV12-3 or TRBV12-4 and TRBJ1-6; no definite D call. V was pared by 7 bases and J by 7 bases, with 14 bases between. The CDR3 contains 14 residues. CDR3 coding DNA: TGTGCCAGCATTAGCCCCGGGCAGAATTCACCCCTCCACTTT. Amino acids: CASISPGQNSPLHF.

The chain joins TRBV20-1 to TRBJ1-5, with D perhaps matching TRBD1 (5 bases). The CDR3 is 18 residues long. Looked up from germline, CDR1 is DFQATT and CDR2 is SNEGSKA (reference sequence). V was pared by 6 bases and J by 0 bases, with 24 bases between. CDR3 DNA sequence: TGCAGTGCGGCGGCGGGGCAGGGCCGCTCCTATAGCAATCAGCCCCAGCATTTT. It translates to CSAAAGQGRSYSNQPQHF.

This clonotype was counted many times. This chain uses TRBV20-1 with TRBJ2-3; perhaps TRBD1 as D (6 bases). The germline gives CDR1 DFQATT, CDR2 SNEGSKA (reference sequence). With 6 bases removed from V and 2 bases from J, the gap between germline ends came to 18 bases. This CDR3 has 15 residues. CDR3 loop: CSAHPPGQSTDTQYF. CDR3 nucleotide sequence: TGCAGTGCCCACCCCCCCGGACAGTCCACAGATACGCAGTATTTT.

This clonotype came up a few times. J is TRBJ2-1 and V is TRBV15; TRBD1 agrees at 7 bases. V dropped 2 bases and J dropped 0; count of bases not matched to a gene: 4. This CDR3 has 16 residues. Germline V gene lookup returns CDR1 LNHNV and CDR2 YYDKDF (reference sequence). The CDR3 coding sequence is TGTGCCACCAGCAGATTAGGGGACAGCTCCTACAATGAGCAGTTCTTC. Translated, it gives CATSRLGDSSYNEQFF.

The J gene is TRBJ1-1, the V gene TRBV29-1, with TRBD1 matching over 7 bases. Germline V gives CDR1 SQVTM, CDR2 ANQGSEA. The CDR3 length is 14 residues. Germline trimming cut 4 bases from V and 8 bases from J; bases unmatched to any gene: 13. The CDR3 protein is CSVAGQRTMGEAFF. CDR3 sequence (DNA): TGCAGCGTTGCGGGACAGCGGACGATGGGAGAAGCTTTCTTT. The whole variable domain, remainder taken from reference TRBV29-1 and TRBJ1-1, is SAVISQKPSRDICQRGTSLTIQCQVDSQVTMMFWYRQQPGQSLTLIATANQGSEATYESGFVIDKFPISRPNLTFSTLTVSNMSPEDSSIYLCSVAGQRTMGEAFFGQGTRLTVV.